These T cell receptor beta chains were read from a single sample in a study of blood T cell repertoires in COVID-19. Using immunoSEQ multiplex PCR, the repertoire was profiled, and TCRdb retains in-frame clones only, with some absent. This table has around 280,000 clones, more than 75% appearing once. The sequenced sample consisted of peripheral blood. Receptor source: a woman in her 30s who had recovered from COVID-19. CDR3s include the opening cysteine and the closing phenylalanine or tryptophan. A D gene is named only where the DNA matches it firmly. A clone size is listed for some rows: how often the clone was seen (once, few, many), or a class if it is expanded.

d_call,clone_size,v_call,j_call,cdr3_nt,cdr3_aa
-,few,TRBV10-2,TRBJ2-7,TGCGCCAGCACCCTTGGGCGGGACGACGAGCAGTACTTC,CASTLGRDDEQYF
TRBD2,once,TRBV4-1,TRBJ2-1,TGCGCCAGCAGCCGGTTTAGCGGGGGGGCCGGGAATGAGCAGTTCTTC,CASSRFSGGAGNEQFF
TRBD1,-,TRBV27,TRBJ1-2,TGTGCCAGCAGTTTATCCCGACAGGGGAAGAGTACCTTC,CASSLSRQGKSTF
-,-,TRBV29-1,TRBJ1-5,TGCAGCGTACGGACAGATAGCAATCAGCCCCAGCATTTT,CSVRTDSNQPQHF
-,-,TRBV18,TRBJ2-6,TGTGCCAGCTCACCCGTGAGGAGCCCCGGAGGGGCCAACGTCCTGACTTTC,CASSPVRSPGGANVLTF
TRBD1,-,TRBV28,TRBJ1-4,TGTGCCAGCGAGGGGGCGACGGACGAAAAACTGTTTTTT,CASEGATDEKLFF
TRBD1,-,TRBV27,TRBJ1-6,TGTGCCAGCAGTTTGGGGACAGGGGTTTCACCCCTCCACTTT,CASSLGTGVSPLHF
-,few,TRBV19,TRBJ2-1,TGTGCCAGTAGTATAGGCCCCCTGGAGCACAATGAGCAGTTCTTC,CASSIGPLEHNEQFF
TRBD1,many,TRBV5-1,TRBJ1-1,TGCGCCAGCAGCTCCCAGGGGGCGAGCACTGAAGCTTTCTTT,CASSSQGASTEAFF
TRBD2,-,TRBV19,TRBJ2-7,TGTGCCAGTAGTGTAGGACTAGCGGATACCTACGAGCAGTACTTC,CASSVGLADTYEQYF
-,-,TRBV18,TRBJ1-3,TGTGCCAGTACTACGGCCGGGACATCCGGAAACACCATATATTTT,CASTTAGTSGNTIYF
TRBD1,few,TRBV4-1,TRBJ1-1,TGCGCCAGCAGCCCCCAGGGGGCAGGCACTGAAGCTTTCTTT,CASSPQGAGTEAFF
TRBD1,-,TRBV2,TRBJ1-6,TGTGCCAGCAGTGGTAAGGGGGCGCATCCTTCACCCCTCCACTTT,CASSGKGAHPSPLHF
-,once,TRBV7-3,TRBJ1-1,TGTGCCAGCAGCTTAGTAGGGGGGAACACTGAAGCTTTCTTT,CASSLVGGNTEAFF
-,-,TRBV11-2,TRBJ2-5,TGTGCCAGCAGCTTATTACTAAAAGAGACCCAGTACTTC,CASSLLLKETQYF
-,-,TRBV7-2,TRBJ2-1,TGTGCCAGCAGCTTAGCCAACAATGAGCAGTTCTTC,CASSLANNEQFF
-,-,TRBV11-2,TRBJ1-1,TGTGCCAGCAGCCCCCTGACATCTATGAACACTGAAGCTTTCTTT,CASSPLTSMNTEAFF
TRBD2,-,TRBV7-6,TRBJ2-2,TGTGCCAGCAGCTCGCGGGGGGGCACGAACACCGGGGAGCTGTTTTTT,CASSSRGGTNTGELFF
TRBD1,-,TRBV5-3,TRBJ2-7,TGTGCCAGAAGCTTGGTTGCCACCCGGACAGGGAGCTCCTACGAGCAGTACTTC,CARSLVATRTGSSYEQYF
-,once,TRBV12-3/TRBV12-4,TRBJ1-1,TGTGCCAGCAGACTGGAGACGGTCACTGAAGCTTTCTTT,CASRLETVTEAFF
-,-,TRBV2,TRBJ2-5,TGTGCCAGCAGTGTATCGGAGACCCAGTACTTC,CASSVSETQYF
-,few,TRBV4-2,TRBJ2-7,TGTGCCAGCAGCCAAGATTTTGGTGGGCAAGAGCAGTACTTC,CASSQDFGGQEQYF
-,-,TRBV18,TRBJ2-3,TGTGCCAGCTTGAAAGGGGGCACAGATACGCAGTATTTT,CASLKGGTDTQYF
TRBD1,-,TRBV2,TRBJ2-1,TGTGCCAGCAGTACCGGGACAGGGAACAACAATGAGCAGTTCTTC,CASSTGTGNNNEQFF
TRBD2,-,TRBV27,TRBJ2-3,TGTGCCAGCAGTTTATTAGCGGGGGACCGCACAGATACGCAGTATTTT,CASSLLAGDRTDTQYF
TRBD2,-,TRBV6-1,TRBJ2-1,TGTGCCAGCAGTGACGGCGGGAGTCTAGGCAATGAGCAGTTCTTC,CASSDGGSLGNEQFF
-,-,TRBV2,TRBJ2-1,TGTGCCAGCAGTGGGCAAAGGACAGACCCCAATGAGCAGTTCTTC,CASSGQRTDPNEQFF
TRBD2,-,TRBV28,TRBJ2-7,TGTGCCAGCAGTTTATTGTCTAGCGGGAGAGGCGAGCAGTACTTC,CASSLLSSGRGEQYF
-,-,TRBV2,TRBJ1-1,TGTGCCAGCGAACAGGGATCCACTGAAGCTTTCTTT,CASEQGSTEAFF
-,once,TRBV28,TRBJ2-1,TGTGCCAGCAGTCCCCGTGGAGCGTACAATGAGCAGTTCTTC,CASSPRGAYNEQFF
-,once,TRBV19,TRBJ1-1,TGTGCCAGTAGTGCCAGAAAGAACACTGAAGCTTTCTTT,CASSARKNTEAFF
TRBD1,-,TRBV28,TRBJ2-2,TGTGCCAGCAGGGTGACAGGGGCCAACACCGGGGAGCTGTTTTTT,CASRVTGANTGELFF
-,-,TRBV12-3/TRBV12-4,TRBJ1-5,TGTGCCAGCAGCCACGAGCACAATCAGCCCCAGCATTTT,CASSHEHNQPQHF
TRBD1,once,TRBV5-1,TRBJ2-7,TGCGCCAGCAGCTGGGGACAGGGGTCCTACGAGCAGTACTTC,CASSWGQGSYEQYF
TRBD2,-,TRBV15,TRBJ2-2,TGTGCCACCAGTCGGGGAGGGGCAATCGGGGAGCTGTTTTTT,CATSRGGAIGELFF
-,-,TRBV7-8,TRBJ2-6,TGTGCCAGCAGCCCCCGGGGATTGGGGGCCAACGTCCTGACTTTC,CASSPRGLGANVLTF
TRBD2,-,TRBV6-5,TRBJ2-3,TGTGCCAGCAGTCCCCGGGGGGGCCTAGATACGCAGTATTTT,CASSPRGGLDTQYF
-,-,TRBV28,TRBJ1-1,TGTGCCAGCAGTACCCGCGAGACAGGGAACACTGAAGCTTTCTTT,CASSTRETGNTEAFF
TRBD1,-,TRBV9,TRBJ2-5,TGTGCCAGCAGCGTAGTCTCCCCGGGACAGGGGATCCTCAAGGGGACCCAGTACTTC,CASSVVSPGQGILKGTQYF
TRBD2,-,TRBV7-2,TRBJ2-5,TGTGCCAGCAGCTTAGTGTGGGTCGGTAGCGGGAGCGAAGAGACCCAGTACTTC,CASSLVWVGSGSEETQYF
TRBD2,-,TRBV28,TRBJ2-7,TGTGCCAGCAGTTTGGCAAGCGGGACTAGCGGGAGCCGGCTCAAATTGATCTCCTACGAGCAGTACTTC,CASSLASGTSGSRLKLISYEQYF
-,-,TRBV6-2/TRBV6-3,TRBJ2-3,TGTGCCAGCAGCTCCCTCCTCACAGATACGCAGTATTTT,CASSSLLTDTQYF
TRBD2,-,TRBV6-1,TRBJ2-5,TGTGCCAGCAGTGCCCGATCCGTAGCGGGAGGGATGGAGACCCAGTACTTC,CASSARSVAGGMETQYF
-,-,TRBV5-1,TRBJ2-7,TGCGCCAGCAGCTTCACCGGGTCCTACGAGCAGTACTTC,CASSFTGSYEQYF
-,-,TRBV5-1,TRBJ2-7,TGCGCCAGCAGCTTGGAAGTCGGAGACTACGAGCAGTACTTC,CASSLEVGDYEQYF
TRBD1,-,TRBV7-2,TRBJ2-5,TGTGCCAGCAGCCTCAGGGGGCGTGCGGAAGAGACCCAGTACTTC,CASSLRGRAEETQYF
TRBD1,-,TRBV7-9,TRBJ1-2,TGTGCCAGCAGCCACTGGGACAGGGTCTATGGCTACACCTTC,CASSHWDRVYGYTF
-,-,TRBV19,TRBJ1-5,TGTGCCAGTAGTATAGAAGGTTACGGGGATGGCAATCAGCCCCAGCATTTT,CASSIEGYGDGNQPQHF
TRBD1,-,TRBV7-8,TRBJ2-2,TGTGCCAGCAGCTTGAGGGACAGGGGTTTTGGCGGGGAGCTGTTTTTT,CASSLRDRGFGGELFF
TRBD2,-,TRBV19,TRBJ2-7,TGTGCCAGTAGGCCGCGGGGACTAGGTGCCCCCGAGCAGTACTTC,CASRPRGLGAPEQYF
TRBD1,-,TRBV15,TRBJ2-7,TGTGCCACCAGCCCAGGGGGTCCCGGTTTTCGGGAGCAGTACTTC,CATSPGGPGFREQYF
-,-,TRBV7-3,TRBJ1-2,TGTGCCAGCAGCTTGGGAGAAGGCTATGGCTACACCTTC,CASSLGEGYGYTF
-,-,TRBV7-2,TRBJ2-3,TGTGCCAGCAGCTTAGGGAGTATAGCAGGGGATACGCAGTATTTT,CASSLGSIAGDTQYF
-,-,TRBV11-2,TRBJ2-3,TGTGCCAGCAGCCCCCTGAGGAGCACAGATACGCAGTATTTT,CASSPLRSTDTQYF